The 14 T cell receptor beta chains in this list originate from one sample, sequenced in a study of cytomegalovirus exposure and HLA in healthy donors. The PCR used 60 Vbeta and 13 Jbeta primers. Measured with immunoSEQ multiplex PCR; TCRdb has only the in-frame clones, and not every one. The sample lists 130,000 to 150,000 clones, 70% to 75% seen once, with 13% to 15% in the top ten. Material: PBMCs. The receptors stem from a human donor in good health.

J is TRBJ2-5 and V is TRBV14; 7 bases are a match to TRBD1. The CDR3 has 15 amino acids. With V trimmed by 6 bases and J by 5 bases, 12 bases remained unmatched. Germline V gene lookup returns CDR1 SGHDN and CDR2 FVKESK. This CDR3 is CASSYRQGSGETQYF. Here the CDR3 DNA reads TGTGCCAGCAGTTATAGACAGGGATCGGGGGAGACCCAGTACTTC.

CDR3 in amino acids: CASSEDRGYGYTF. Here the CDR3 DNA reads TGTGCCAGCAGCGAGGACAGGGGGTATGGCTACACCTTC. The chain couples TRBV7-9 to TRBJ1-2; 10 bases align to TRBD1. Trimming took 5 bases from V and 5 from J; bases not matched to a gene: 2. This CDR3 contains 13 residues. The germline gives CDR1 SEHNR, CDR2 FQNEAQ (reference sequence).

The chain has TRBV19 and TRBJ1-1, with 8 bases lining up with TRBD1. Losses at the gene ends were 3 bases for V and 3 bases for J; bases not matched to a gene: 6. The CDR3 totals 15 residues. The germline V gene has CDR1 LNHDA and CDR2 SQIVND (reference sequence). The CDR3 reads CASSIARGQDTEAFF. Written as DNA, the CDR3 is TGTGCCAGTAGTATCGCCAGGGGGCAGGACACTGAAGCTTTCTTT.

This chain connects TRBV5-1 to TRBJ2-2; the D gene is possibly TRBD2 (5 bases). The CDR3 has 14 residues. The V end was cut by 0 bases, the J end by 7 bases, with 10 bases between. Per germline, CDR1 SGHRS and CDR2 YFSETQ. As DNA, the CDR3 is TGCGCCAGCAGCTTGGAGAGGGAAGACGGGGAGCTGTTTTTT. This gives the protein CASSLEREDGELFF.

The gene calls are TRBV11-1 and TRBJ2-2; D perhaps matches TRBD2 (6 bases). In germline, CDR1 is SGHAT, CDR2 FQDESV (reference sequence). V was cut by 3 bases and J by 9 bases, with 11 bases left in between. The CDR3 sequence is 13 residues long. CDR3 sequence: CASSFLEGRELFF. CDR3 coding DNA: TGTGCCAGCAGCTTTTTGGAGGGCCGGGAGCTGTTTTTT.

The DNA for the CDR3 is TGCGCCAGCAGAGAGCGGGTAGCCTACGAGCAGTACTTC. This translates into CASRERVAYEQYF. The rearrangement joins TRBV5-1 to TRBJ2-7, with a weak D call TRBD2 (6 bases). Germline-derived CDR1 and CDR2 are SGHRS and YFSETQ. V lost 5 bases and J lost 2, with 11 bases in between. The length of the CDR3 is 13 residues.

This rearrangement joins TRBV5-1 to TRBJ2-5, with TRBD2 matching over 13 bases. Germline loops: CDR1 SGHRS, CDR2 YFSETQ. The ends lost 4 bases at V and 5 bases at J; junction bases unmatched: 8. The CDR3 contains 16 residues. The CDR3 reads CASSRGLAGVKETQYF. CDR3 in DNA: TGCGCCAGCAGCCGAGGACTAGCGGGAGTGAAGGAGACCCAGTACTTC.

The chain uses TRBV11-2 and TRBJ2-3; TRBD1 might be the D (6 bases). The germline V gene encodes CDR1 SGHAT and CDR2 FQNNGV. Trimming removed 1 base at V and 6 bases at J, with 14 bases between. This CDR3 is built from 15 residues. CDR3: CASSLVGQGMDTQYF. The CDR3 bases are TGTGCCAGCAGCTTAGTTGGCCAGGGGATGGATACGCAGTATTTT.

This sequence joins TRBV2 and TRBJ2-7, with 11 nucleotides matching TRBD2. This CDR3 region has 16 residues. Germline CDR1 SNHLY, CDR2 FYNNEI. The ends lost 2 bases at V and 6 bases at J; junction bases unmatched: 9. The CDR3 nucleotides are TGTGCCAGCAGTGAACGACTAGCGGGACTTCCTGCCGAGCAGTACTTC. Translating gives CASSERLAGLPAEQYF.

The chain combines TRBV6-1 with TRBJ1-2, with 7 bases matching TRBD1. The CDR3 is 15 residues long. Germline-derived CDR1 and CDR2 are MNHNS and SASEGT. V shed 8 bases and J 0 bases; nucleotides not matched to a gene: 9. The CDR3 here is CASGDSRRANYGYTF. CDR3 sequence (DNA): TGTGCCAGCGGGGACAGCCGCAGAGCTAACTATGGCTACACCTTC.

CDR3 bases: TGTGCCAGCAGCCCCCGCTCTCCTAAGCGGGGGCAAGAGACCCAGTACTTC. Amino acid sequence: CASSPRSPKRGQETQYF. The V gene is TRBV7-9, the J gene TRBJ2-5, with 8 bases aligning to TRBD2. Trimming cost V 5 bases and J 2 bases; bases outside gene matches: 13. CDR3 size: 17 residues. Germline assignment: CDR1 SEHNR and CDR2 FQNEAQ (reference sequence).

The CDR3 loop is CASSEQHNSPLHF. The CDR3 bases are TGCGCCAGCAGTGAACAGCATAATTCACCCCTCCACTTT. The chain employs TRBV10-1 and TRBJ1-6; no reliable D call. The V end lost 3 bases, the J end lost 5 bases, and 5 bases lay between the germline ends. This CDR3 comprises 13 residues. Germline CDR1 and CDR2: WNHNN and SYGVQD (reference sequence).

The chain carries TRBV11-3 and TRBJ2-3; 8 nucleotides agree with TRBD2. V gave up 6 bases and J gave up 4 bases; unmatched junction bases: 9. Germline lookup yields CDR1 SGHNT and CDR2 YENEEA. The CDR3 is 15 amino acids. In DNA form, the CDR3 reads TGTGCCAGCAGAACACTAGCGGTGGGCTCAGATACGCAGTATTTT. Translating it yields CASRTLAVGSDTQYF.

CDR3 sequence: CSANPRGPQFF. CDR3 nucleotide sequence: TGCAGTGCTAACCCGAGGGGGCCCCAGTTCTTC. This chain uses TRBV20-1 with TRBJ2-1; TRBD1 matches at 7 bases. This CDR3 is built from 11 residues. Germline V CDR1 and CDR2: DFQATT, SNEGSKA (reference sequence). V lost 4 bases and J lost 13; bases outside the gene matches: 7.